This is a list of T cell receptor beta chains from one sample in a study of CD8 T cells in ankylosing spondylitis. TCRdb redid the calling of the 5' RACE reads with MiXCR, one entry per CDR3 protein. Of around 480,000 distinct CDR3 sequences in the sample, approximately 17% were seen once. Input material: blood, either unsorted or a sorted T cell fraction (not recorded which). All receptors come from a male donor with ankylosing spondylitis. CDR3s include the opening cysteine and the closing phenylalanine or tryptophan.

>TRBV9|16
CASSAQGWFNTGELFF
>TRBV5-6|14
CASSLSSISYEQYF
>TRBV5-1|14
CASSLAQGTYEQYF
>TRBV21-1|17
CASYQDRGSFDNSPLHF
>TRBV20-1|14
CSARDWPGGEKLFF
>TRBV20-1|12
CSASRTAYEQYF
>TRBV24-1|14
CATSDSDRTGELFF
>TRBV20-1|14
CSAVERSLTGELFF
>TRBV12-3/TRBV12-4|15
CASRSRALSPDTQYF
>TRBV7-2|15
CASSPRTGGHGELFF
>TRBV11-3|13
CASSLWESDTQYF
>TRBV7-8|15
CASSSGTGFKGEQFF
>TRBV11-2|15
CASSYPGAAIDEQYF
>TRBV4-1|15
CASSQDYPGKQPQHF
>TRBV12-3/TRBV12-4|13
CASSTDLNTEAFF
>TRBV9|15
CASSVTSGKTDTQYF
>TRBV7-2|15
CASSLMAGFTGELFF
>TRBV20-1|16
CSASVRPTRKYNEQFF
>TRBV7-6|13
CASSVSRQETQYF
>TRBV12-3/TRBV12-4|12
CASSNRGNGYTF
>TRBV12-3/TRBV12-4|15
CASSTRGQGGYGYTF
>TRBV7-2|16
CASSPSGQTNTGELFF
>TRBV30|14
CAWSVLAGNTEAFF
>TRBV19|15
CASTPGHAPEYGYTF
>TRBV5-6|14
CASSLAGAGGKQYF
>TRBV20-1|14
CSAPSGNKAGELFF
>TRBV28|15
CASSLTGTGDQPQHF
>TRBV18|17
CASSPPGLAGRVDEQFF
>TRBV11-2|19
CASSYRTSGADPQYNEQFF
>TRBV28|13
CASSSGVIYEQYF
>TRBV3-1|14
CASSPGTLSGGYTF
>TRBV20-1|16
CSASEGQLSGANVLTF
>TRBV5-1|15
CASSPEAGVPHEQYF
>TRBV27|15
CASSSPQGYTYEQYF
>TRBV28|16
CASSSPGLAGSGELFF
>TRBV6-5|15
CASSYGGAGSDEQYF
>TRBV27|15
CASSLSPAPTDTQYF
>TRBV3-1|13
CASSHYPHNEQFF